This T cell receptor (beta chain) was identified in a study of blood T cells in healthy people across ages. Overall study: When template switching was applied, about one barcoded beta molecule was captured per two T cells. General study points: Because donor CMV status was unknown, expanded clonotype changes were possibly confounded.

A second PCR, run for roughly 7 to 11 cycles, used a sample-barcoded 5' primer plus a J-beta primer mix. In TCRdb, the 5' RACE reads were re-called with MiXCR into one record per CDR3 protein. The profile shows about 1.6 million distinct CDR3 sequences, 34% of them singletons. Per sample, extraction of total RNA gave at least 5.5 micrograms in every case. This clonotype was counted a few times. The antigen is not known. The CDR3 covers 15 residues. Trimming took off 4 bases at V and 3 bases at J, with 16 bases between the two ends. Germline V lookup: CDR1 SGHRS, CDR2 YFSETQ. This receptor was taken from a woman under 40 in good health. Sequenced input: blood. The chain employs TRBV5-1 and TRBJ1-1; D perhaps matches TRBD1 (6 bases). The CDR3 region has the DNA TGCGCCAGCAGCGCAACACAGGGAGTTGACACTGAAGCTTTCTTT. The encoded protein is CASSATQGVDTEAFF.